One sample yielded the 13 T cell receptor beta chains listed below, sequenced in a study of breast tumors, draining lymph nodes, adjacent tissues. TCRdb reprocessed the multiplex PCR reads with MiXCR, giving one entry per CDR3 protein. The table has about 35,000 distinct CDR3 sequences, around 35% seen once. The sample was breast tumor tissue. These receptors came from a female donor with breast cancer. Some clones in this sample may be carry-over from other donors' samples.

This clonotype has a count of ten or more. V and J are TRBV24-1 and TRBJ2-7, with D uncertain. The germline gives CDR1 KGHDR, CDR2 SFDVKD. V lost 6 bases and J 1 base, leaving 9 bases between the germline ends. The CDR3 totals 13 residues. Here the CDR3 reads CATSPDGSYEQYF. The CDR3 coding sequence is TGTGCCACCAGTCCGGACGGTTCCTACGAGCAGTACTTC.

The sample holds a few counts of this clonotype. The CDR3 nucleotides read TGTGCCAGCAGCCCCGGGGTAGCGGGATATCCCACCGGGGAGCTGTTTTTT. Residues: CASSPGVAGYPTGELFF. The chain links TRBV11-3 to TRBJ2-2, with 8 nucleotides matching TRBD2. Germline CDR1 and CDR2: SGHNT and YENEEA. V trimming: 5 bases; J trimming: 4 bases; junction bases outside the gene matches: 12. There are 17 residues in the CDR3.

Many counts were recorded for this clonotype. This chain connects TRBV19 to TRBJ2-7; TRBD1 aligns across 9 bases. Germline V CDR1 and CDR2: LNHDA, SQIVND (reference sequence). The CDR3 length is 14 residues. Losses at the gene ends were 3 bases for V and 4 bases for J; bases not matched to a gene: 4. As DNA, the CDR3 is TGTGCCAGTAGTATGGGGACAGGGCTTTACGAGCAGTACTTC. This codes for CASSMGTGLYEQYF.

Many counts were recorded for this clonotype. The V call is TRBV7-6, the J call TRBJ2-7; 10 bases line up with TRBD2. V gave up 1 base and J gave up 7 bases; unmatched junction bases: 7. The CDR3 covers 15 residues. CDR1 and CDR2 (germline): SGHVS, FNYEAQ. CDR3 protein: CASSLDKREGREQYF. The CDR3 bases are TGTGCCAGCAGCTTAGATAAGCGGGAGGGCCGGGAGCAGTACTTC.

The V gene is TRBV29-1, the J gene TRBJ1-1; tentative D call: TRBD1 (5 bases). This CDR3 contains 11 residues. Trimming took off 2 bases at V and 7 bases at J, with 8 bases between the two ends. CDR1 and CDR2 from the germline V gene are SQVTM and ANQGSEA. The CDR3 sequence is CSVENGGEAFF. In nucleotides, the CDR3 is TGCAGCGTTGAAAATGGGGGTGAAGCTTTCTTT. Looking up the rest from reference TRBV29-1 and TRBJ1-1 gives the full variable domain: SAVISQKPSRDICQRGTSLTIQCQVDSQVTMMFWYRQQPGQSLTLIATANQGSEATYESGFVIDKFPISRPNLTFSTLTVSNMSPEDSSIYLCSVENGGEAFFGQGTRLTVV.

This clonotype appeared a few times. The V and J genes are TRBV3-1 and TRBJ2-1; 11 bases are shared with TRBD2. The CDR3 extends over 17 amino acids. The ends lost 1 base at V and 0 bases at J; junction bases unmatched: 2. CDR1 LGHDT and CDR2 YNNKEL come from the germline V gene (reference sequence). CDR3 in DNA: TGTGCCAGCAGCCAAGGCCTAGCGGGGGGCTCCTACAATGAGCAGTTCTTC. This gives the protein CASSQGLAGGSYNEQFF.

The sample holds many counts of this clonotype. This sequence joins TRBV5-6 and TRBJ2-7, with TRBD1 matching 9 bases. The J segment lost 2 bases and the V segment lost 1 base, leaving 4 bases of the junction unmatched. The CDR3 loop spans 15 amino acids. Per germline, CDR1 SGHDT and CDR2 YYEEEE. CDR3 amino acids: CASSLTGGPPYEQYF. The CDR3 bases are TGTGCCAGCAGCTTGACAGGGGGCCCTCCCTACGAGCAGTACTTC.

This clonotype was seen ten or more times. V is TRBV28 and J is TRBJ1-2; D not resolved. The CDR3 contains 13 residues. The V end lost 3 bases, the J end lost 8 bases, and 13 bases lay between the germline ends. Per germline, CDR1 MDHEN and CDR2 SYDVKM. CDR3: CASSLVPERGYTF. The CDR3 DNA reads TGTGCCAGCAGTTTGGTGCCGGAGAGAGGCTACACCTTC.

This chain joins TRBV30 and TRBJ2-1, with a possible D match to TRBD2 (6 bases). V gave up 2 bases and J gave up 16 bases, with 15 bases separating them. Germline loops: CDR1 GTSNPN, CDR2 SVGIG (reference sequence). The CDR3 is 11 amino acids. CDR3 coding DNA: TGTGCCTGGAGTCGTACCCGGGACTTATTCTTC. Translating it yields CAWSRTRDLFF.

This clonotype was recorded many times. This CDR3 is CASSLARVAGAYEQFF. CDR3 nucleotides: TGTGCCAGCAGCTTAGCTAGGGTAGCGGGGGCCTATGAGCAGTTCTTC. The genes are TRBV7-6 and TRBJ2-1; 9 bases fit TRBD2. V lost 0 bases to trimming and J lost 8 bases; unmatched junction nucleotides: 8. The CDR3 runs to 16 residues. In germline, CDR1 is SGHVS, CDR2 FNYEAQ. Full variable domain (missing parts from reference TRBV7-6 and TRBJ2-1): GAGVSQSPRYKVTKRGQDVALRCDPISGHVSLYWYRQALGQGPEFLTYFNYEAQQDKSGLPNDRFSAERPEGSISTLTIQRTEQRDSAMYRCASSLARVAGAYEQFFGPGTRLTVL.

In its sample, this clonotype ranks as medium-sized. The CDR3 loop is CASSFSSGGDQPQHF. In DNA, the CDR3 is TGTGCCAGCAGTTTTTCGTCAGGGGGCGACCAGCCCCAGCATTTT. The chain carries TRBV27 and TRBJ1-5; TRBD1 matches 8 bases. The CDR3 totals 15 residues. In germline, CDR1 is MNHEY, CDR2 SMNVEV (reference sequence). V gave up 3 bases and J gave up 7 bases; unmatched junction bases: 8.

There are many counts of this clonotype. The chain combines TRBV10-3 with TRBJ1-5; 7 positions agree with TRBD1. Germline V gives CDR1 ENHRY, CDR2 SYGVKD. V dropped 2 bases and J dropped 6; count of bases not matched to a gene: 7. The CDR3 is 15 residues long. CDR3 sequence: CAISEGQVQGQPQHF. For the CDR3, the DNA is TGTGCCATCAGTGAGGGACAGGTTCAGGGTCAGCCCCAGCATTTT.

The chain couples TRBV12-3 or TRBV12-4 to TRBJ2-1; 12 bases match TRBD2. The CDR3 is made up of 16 amino acids. Losses at the gene ends were 6 bases for V and 8 bases for J; bases not matched to a gene: 11. This CDR3 reads CASSPRLAGVSDEQFF. The CDR3 bases are TGTGCCAGCAGCCCACGACTAGCGGGAGTGTCGGATGAGCAGTTCTTC.